Listed below are T cell receptor beta chains from one sample, sequenced in a study of blood T cell repertoires in COVID-19. TCRdb's table, derived via immunoSEQ multiplex PCR, lists solely in-frame clones and lacks some. Of hundreds of thousands of clones in the sample, around 84% were seen once. Material: PBMCs or T cells enriched from blood (not recorded which). These receptors originate from a young man with acute COVID-19. Each CDR3 is given with its conserved first and last residue. The D gene is left open where the match is weak. For some rows the clone size is stated as once, few or many, or as a class when expanded; others skip it.

>TRBJ1-1|.|TRBV6-5|.
CASSYARLNTEAFF
TGTGCCAGCAGTTACGCCAGATTGAACACTGAAGCTTTCTTT
>TRBJ1-1|.|TRBV7-2|.
CASSLQSAVGAFF
TGTGCCAGCAGCCTCCAATCAGCGGTAGGAGCTTTCTTT
>TRBJ2-2|.|TRBV7-6|.
CASSLQTNTGELFF
TGTGCCAGCAGCCTTCAGACGAACACCGGGGAGCTGTTTTTT
>TRBJ2-1|.|TRBV20-1|.
CSARQGNEQFF
TGCAGTGCTAGGCAGGGCAATGAGCAGTTCTTC
>TRBJ2-2|.|TRBV7-9|TRBD2
CASSRLGTSLTGELFF
TGTGCCAGCAGTCGTCTCGGGACTAGCCTCACCGGGGAGCTGTTTTTT
>TRBJ1-2|.|TRBV5-1|.
CASSLEGGYGYTF
TGCGCCAGCAGCTTGGAAGGAGGGTATGGCTACACCTTC
>TRBJ1-6|.|TRBV2|.
CASTLSQGVNNSPLHF
TGTGCCAGCACCCTTAGTCAGGGTGTCAATAATTCACCCCTCCACTTT
>TRBJ2-3|once|TRBV19|TRBD2
CASRTSGASSTDTQYF
TGTGCCAGTAGAACTAGCGGGGCTTCTAGCACAGATACGCAGTATTTT
>TRBJ2-5|.|TRBV20-1|.
CSASEETQYF
TGCAGTGCTTCCGAAGAGACCCAGTACTTC
>TRBJ2-7|.|TRBV30|.
CAWEQANEQYF
TGTGCCTGGGAACAGGCGAACGAGCAGTACTTC
>TRBJ2-3|.|TRBV11-1|.
CASSFTGDTQYF
TGTGCCAGCAGTTTTACAGGGGATACGCAGTATTTT
>TRBJ1-3|.|TRBV25-1|.
CASSAGGASGNTIYF
TGTGCCAGCAGTGCGGGGGGGGCCTCTGGAAACACCATATATTTT
>TRBJ2-5|.|TRBV7-3|TRBD2
CASSLAPGGQETQYF
TGTGCCAGCAGCCTCGCCCCGGGAGGACAAGAGACCCAGTACTTC
>TRBJ1-2|.|TRBV6-4|TRBD1
CASSMDRANYGYTF
TGTGCCAGCAGTATGGACAGGGCTAACTATGGCTACACCTTC
>TRBJ2-6|.|TRBV2|TRBD1
CASSEMLGQGLSGANVLTF
TGTGCCAGCAGTGAAATGTTGGGACAGGGTTTAAGTGGGGCCAACGTCCTGACTTTC
>TRBJ2-6|.|TRBV2|.
CASKVAASSGANVLTF
TGTGCCAGCAAAGTGGCTGCCTCGTCTGGGGCCAACGTCCTGACTTTC
>TRBJ2-7|once|TRBV19|.
CASTGGYEQYF
TGTGCCAGTACAGGGGGGTACGAGCAGTACTTC
>TRBJ2-7|few|TRBV6-5|.
CASTLGAGKAYEQYF
TGTGCCAGCACCCTGGGGGCAGGTAAGGCCTACGAGCAGTACTTC
>TRBJ1-2|.|TRBV19|TRBD1
CAIGGGQGSYGYTF
TGTGCCATCGGCGGGGGACAGGGGTCGTATGGCTACACCTTC
>TRBJ2-2|.|TRBV5-6|.
CASSLDRVNTGELFF
TGTGCCAGCAGCTTGGACAGGGTTAACACCGGGGAGCTGTTTTTT
>TRBJ1-1|.|TRBV12-3/TRBV12-4|.
CASSSALQAFF
TGTGCCAGCAGCTCCGCCCTACAGGCTTTCTTT
>TRBJ2-7|.|TRBV7-6|TRBD1
CASSPVGRDRAGEQYF
TGTGCCAGCAGCCCGGTGGGCAGGGACAGGGCTGGCGAGCAGTACTTC
>TRBJ1-1|.|TRBV28|.
CASSPHGDSAFF
TGTGCCAGCAGTCCCCACGGGGATTCGGCTTTCTTT
>TRBJ2-7|.|TRBV7-9|.
CASSLSDEQYF
TGTGCCAGCAGCTTGTCCGACGAGCAGTACTTC
>TRBJ1-4|.|TRBV19|TRBD1
CASRGTASTTNEKLFF
TGTGCCAGTAGAGGGACAGCGAGTACAACTAATGAAAAACTGTTTTTT
>TRBJ1-6|.|TRBV19|TRBD1
CASRERDRGYSPLHF
TGTGCCAGTAGGGAGCGGGACAGGGGTTATTCACCCCTCCACTTT
>TRBJ2-2|.|TRBV9|TRBD1
CASSVDGQGADTGELFF
TGTGCCAGCAGCGTCGATGGACAGGGGGCTGACACCGGGGAGCTGTTTTTT
>TRBJ1-3|.|TRBV28|.
CASILTGASGNTIYF
TGTGCCAGCATTCTGACGGGAGCTTCTGGAAACACCATATATTTT
>TRBJ1-5|.|TRBV27|.
CASRLTPDRGQPQHF
TGTGCCAGCAGACTAACCCCCGACAGAGGACAGCCCCAGCATTTT
>TRBJ1-2|few|TRBV19|TRBD1
CASSTLPTGGNGYTF
TGTGCCAGTAGTACATTACCGACAGGGGGCAATGGCTACACCTTC
>TRBJ2-7|.|TRBV29-1|TRBD2
CSVEGEPGGDFEQYF
TGCAGCGTTGAAGGCGAGCCGGGGGGGGATTTCGAGCAGTACTTC
>TRBJ2-3|.|TRBV2|.
CASSVGGLTQYF
TGTGCCAGCAGTGTCGGGGGACTGACGCAGTATTTT
>TRBJ2-2|.|TRBV18|.
CASSPPTDNTGELFF
TGTGCCAGCTCACCACCCACAGATAACACCGGGGAGCTGTTTTTT
>TRBJ1-1|.|TRBV28|.
CATLGGAPLRTEAFF
TGTGCCACCTTAGGGGGGGCCCCTTTGAGGACCGAAGCTTTCTTT